The clone carrying this T cell receptor beta chain occurred many times. RNA transcripts provided the template for amplifying TCR beta CDR3 regions. HTBI primers served in a first-round RT-PCR, which a second-round multiplex PCR followed. TCRdb itself ran the multiplex PCR reads through MiXCR, one entry per CDR3 protein. The table shows roughly 600,000 distinct CDR3 sequences, with approximately 37% occurring only once. The record originates from a study of Graves' ophthalmopathy and Graves' hyperthyroidism. Aged 18 to 65, hyperthyroidism patients had new diagnoses of under 2 months' duration. Establishment of the diagnosis relied upon clinical symptoms, serum thyroxine, TRAb, thyroid ultrasound and orbital computed tomography. The source material was peripheral blood or thyroid tissue (not recorded which). This clonotype was sampled from an adult man with Graves' hyperthyroidism.

CDR3 residues: CSARDPGRVWEETQYF. CDR3 nucleotides: TGCAGTGCTAGAGATCCGGGACGGGTTTGGGAAGAGACCCAGTACTTC. The chain links TRBV20-1 to TRBJ2-5; D possibly matches TRBD1 or TRBD2 (5 bases each). CDR3 length: 16 amino acids. Trimming cost V 0 bases and J 3 bases, with 17 bases left between them. Germline CDR1 and CDR2: DFQATT and SNEGSKA (reference sequence).